These T cell receptor beta chains were read from a single sample in a study of blood T cell repertoires in COVID-19. Using immunoSEQ multiplex PCR, the repertoire was profiled, and TCRdb retains in-frame clones only, with some absent. In the table there are approximately 210,000 clones, approximately 80% of which are singletons. Material for sequencing was PBMCs or T cells enriched from blood (not recorded which). Every receptor here comes from a man under 40 with acute COVID-19. The CDR3 runs from the conserved cysteine through the conserved F or W. D genes are given only for firm matches. Size values are once, few and many counts, or a class for expanded clones, and some rows have none.

D gene: TRBD2; J gene: TRBJ2-3; V gene: TRBV15; clone size: -; CDR3 protein: CATSRGGSSGGTDTQYF; CDR3 DNA: TGTGCCACCAGCAGGGGTGGGAGTAGCGGGGGCACAGATACGCAGTATTTT
D gene: TRBD1; J gene: TRBJ1-5; V gene: TRBV5-1; clone size: -; CDR3 protein: CASSPGDSSGQPQHF; CDR3 DNA: TGCGCCAGCAGCCCTGGGGACAGTTCGGGCCAGCCCCAGCATTTT
D gene: TRBD1; J gene: TRBJ2-5; V gene: TRBV7-3; clone size: -; CDR3 protein: CASSPTGTGRQETQYF; CDR3 DNA: TGTGCCAGCAGCCCCACCGGGACAGGCCGCCAAGAGACCCAGTACTTC
D gene: -; J gene: TRBJ1-6; V gene: TRBV6-5; clone size: -; CDR3 protein: CASSSRAGGSPLHF; CDR3 DNA: TGTGCCAGCAGTTCCAGAGCCGGGGGGTCACCCCTCCACTTT
D gene: TRBD1; J gene: TRBJ1-2; V gene: TRBV18; clone size: -; CDR3 protein: CASSPLDRAGYTF; CDR3 DNA: TGTGCCAGCTCACCACTGGACAGGGCTGGCTACACCTTC
D gene: -; J gene: TRBJ1-6; V gene: TRBV19; clone size: -; CDR3 protein: CASSPAEGDRPLHF; CDR3 DNA: TGTGCCAGTAGTCCCGCGGAGGGCGACAGACCCCTCCACTTT
D gene: TRBD1; J gene: TRBJ2-5; V gene: TRBV5-1; clone size: -; CDR3 protein: CASSWTGLGQETQYF; CDR3 DNA: TGCGCCAGCAGCTGGACAGGGCTAGGACAAGAGACCCAGTACTTC
D gene: TRBD1; J gene: TRBJ2-7; V gene: TRBV6-5; clone size: -; CDR3 protein: CASGKGAASYEQYF; CDR3 DNA: TGTGCCAGCGGGAAGGGGGCGGCCTCTTACGAGCAGTACTTC
D gene: TRBD1; J gene: TRBJ2-7; V gene: TRBV6-5; clone size: -; CDR3 protein: CASSYSISGQGYEQYF; CDR3 DNA: TGTGCCAGCAGTTACTCGATCTCAGGACAGGGGTACGAGCAGTACTTC
D gene: -; J gene: TRBJ2-5; V gene: TRBV24-1; clone size: -; CDR3 protein: CATSDGQGGPQTQYF; CDR3 DNA: TGTGCCACCAGTGATGGGCAAGGGGGACCGCAGACCCAGTACTTC
D gene: TRBD1; J gene: TRBJ2-7; V gene: TRBV19; clone size: -; CDR3 protein: CARKGQGNYARFVSSYEQYF; CDR3 DNA: TGTGCCAGAAAAGGACAGGGGAACTATGCCCGCTTTGTTAGCTCCTACGAGCAGTACTTC
D gene: -; J gene: TRBJ1-1; V gene: TRBV12-3/TRBV12-4; clone size: few; CDR3 protein: CASSFAPREAFF; CDR3 DNA: TGTGCCAGCAGTTTTGCCCCCCGGGAAGCTTTCTTT
D gene: -; J gene: TRBJ1-1; V gene: TRBV19; clone size: -; CDR3 protein: CASSINRLNTEAFF; CDR3 DNA: TGTGCCAGTAGTATAAACAGATTGAACACTGAAGCTTTCTTT
D gene: -; J gene: TRBJ2-7; V gene: TRBV4-2; clone size: -; CDR3 protein: CASSQSIDISYEQYF; CDR3 DNA: TGTGCCAGCAGCCAGAGCATCGACATTTCCTACGAGCAGTACTTC
D gene: TRBD1; J gene: TRBJ1-1; V gene: TRBV5-1; clone size: once; CDR3 protein: CASSLLTGGEAFF; CDR3 DNA: TGCGCCAGCAGCTTGTTGACAGGGGGCGAAGCTTTCTTT
D gene: -; J gene: TRBJ2-1; V gene: TRBV7-3; clone size: once; CDR3 protein: CASSKDYANEQFF; CDR3 DNA: TGTGCCAGCAGCAAGGACTACGCGAATGAGCAGTTCTTC
D gene: -; J gene: TRBJ2-7; V gene: TRBV28; clone size: -; CDR3 protein: CASGKTDEQYF; CDR3 DNA: TGTGCCAGCGGAAAGACAGACGAGCAGTACTTC
D gene: -; J gene: TRBJ1-2; V gene: TRBV3-1/TRBV3-2; clone size: -; CDR3 protein: CASSQAGVSGYTF; CDR3 DNA: TGTGCCAGCAGCCAAGCAGGGGTATCTGGCTACACCTTC
D gene: -; J gene: TRBJ1-6; V gene: TRBV19; clone size: -; CDR3 protein: CASSASGTDFYNSPLHF; CDR3 DNA: TGTGCCAGTAGCGCCTCCGGGACTGACTTCTATAATTCACCCCTCCACTTT
D gene: TRBD1; J gene: TRBJ1-1; V gene: TRBV7-3; clone size: -; CDR3 protein: CASSLNQGARAFF; CDR3 DNA: TGTGCCAGCAGCCTAAACCAGGGGGCGCGTGCTTTCTTT
D gene: TRBD1; J gene: TRBJ1-3; V gene: TRBV4-2; clone size: -; CDR3 protein: CASTLTGHISGNTIYF; CDR3 DNA: TGTGCCAGCACGTTGACAGGGCACATCTCTGGAAACACCATATATTTT
D gene: TRBD2; J gene: TRBJ2-2; V gene: TRBV11-3; clone size: -; CDR3 protein: CASSLSSGGNTGELFF; CDR3 DNA: TGTGCCAGCAGCTTAAGTAGCGGGGGCAACACCGGGGAGCTGTTTTTT
D gene: TRBD1; J gene: TRBJ1-1; V gene: TRBV5-1; clone size: -; CDR3 protein: CASSMGQANTEAFF; CDR3 DNA: TGCGCCAGCAGCATGGGACAGGCAAACACTGAAGCTTTCTTT